A single sample is the source of the 4 T cell receptor beta chains below, sequenced in a study of human T cells and chemical hapten exposure. TCRdb re-called the RACE reads through MiXCR, storing one row per CDR3 protein. Of 80,000 to 100,000 distinct CDR3 sequences listed, roughly a tenth are singletons. Regarding time point: patch test 2, 6 weeks after DPC sensitization. The sample's treatment: therapeutic diphenylcyclopropenone sensitization with weekly scalp DPC. The sample consisted of whole blood, taken in connection with sensitization to the hapten diphenylcyclopropenone (DPC). The receptors originated from a woman in her fifties or sixties with alopecia areata. Some clones in this sample may be carry-over from other donors' samples.

This clonotype was counted between two and nine times. V usage is TRBV29-1 and J usage is TRBJ1-2; possible D gene TRBD1, 5 bases. V was shortened by 1 base and J by 7 bases, with 19 bases between the two germline ends. The CDR3 is 15 residues long. The germline gives CDR1 SQVTM, CDR2 ANQGSEA. The CDR3 sequence: CSVEVGQGGVGGYTF. The CDR3 coding sequence is TGCAGCGTTGAAGTAGGCCAGGGAGGAGTCGGTGGCTACACCTTC.

This clonotype has at least ten counts. V gene TRBV29-1 combines with J gene TRBJ2-3, with 7 bases matching TRBD2. Germline values: CDR1 SQVTM, CDR2 ANQGSEA. This CDR3 is 14 amino acids long. V gave up 7 bases and J gave up 3 bases; unmatched junction bases: 10. The DNA of the CDR3 is TGCAGCGCCGCCGGGGGGTCGGGGACAGATACGCAGTATTTT. This gives the protein CSAAGGSGTDTQYF.

This clonotype has ten or more counts. The DNA is left out, because the CDR3 cannot be placed on it with certainty; the CDR3 is given as TCRdb lists it. This chain uses TRBV12-3 or TRBV12-4 with TRBJ2-7. The CDR3 numbers 14 amino acids, ends counted. The CDR3 sequence: CASSSSSSSYEQYF.

This clonotype was seen a handful of times. The genes are TRBV5-1 and TRBJ2-7, with a possible D match to TRBD1 (5 bases). Trimming pared 6 bases from V and 0 bases from J, leaving 13 bases between. CDR3 length: 14 amino acids. CDR1 and CDR2 from the germline V gene are SGHRS and YFSETQ. CDR3 DNA: TGCGCCAGCAAGCGACAGACGAGCTCCTACGAGCAGTACTTC. Amino acids: CASKRQTSSYEQYF.